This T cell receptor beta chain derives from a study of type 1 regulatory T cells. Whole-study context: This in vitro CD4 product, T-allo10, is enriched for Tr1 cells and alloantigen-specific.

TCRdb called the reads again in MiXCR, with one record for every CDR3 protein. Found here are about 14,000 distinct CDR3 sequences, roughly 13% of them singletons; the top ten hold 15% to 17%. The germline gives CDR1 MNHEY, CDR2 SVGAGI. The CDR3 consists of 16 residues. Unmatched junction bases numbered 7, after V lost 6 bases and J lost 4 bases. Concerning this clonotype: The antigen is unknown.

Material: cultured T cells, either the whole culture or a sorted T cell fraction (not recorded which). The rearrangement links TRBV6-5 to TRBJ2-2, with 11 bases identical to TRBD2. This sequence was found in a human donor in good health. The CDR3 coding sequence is TGTGCCAGCAGGGTAGCGGGAGGGCCGGTCACCGGGGAGCTGTTTTTT. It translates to CASRVAGGPVTGELFF.